The T cell receptor (beta chain) described here comes from a study of response to subunit inactivated influenza vaccine (dated by TCRdb to 2016 to 2018). A note on the overall study: To follow how T cells responded to a trivalent subunit inactivated influenza vaccine, the researchers relied on deep quantitative profiling of the T cell receptor repertoire. Overall results and qualifications from the work: The authors suggested that each seasonal influenza vaccination may recruit only a limited number of new T cells.

The time point label, as the study defines it: 45 days after influenza vaccine administration. This clonotype was counted only a few times. Its recognized antigen is unknown. No quality values exist for individual bases; no much larger clone is one base distant. Library preparation was by RT-PCR. TCRdb records Illumina HiSeq 2500 as the sequencer. Through fastp at Q25 and MiXCR, TCRdb rebuilt clones from the public reads, retaining in-frame beta chains. A single entry per CDR3 protein holds the most common genes and DNA from its merged rows. Counted in this sample were over 400,000 distinct CDR3 sequences; 9.5% to 12% of them appeared once. Approximately 12% of the sample is taken by the ten largest. The source of this sequence is a man aged 45 to 65 who received an inactivated influenza vaccine. Donor details come from another sample of the same person, matched by shared clones. The starting material was PBMCs from blood, obtained about 6 weeks after vaccination.

The DNA sequence is TGTGCCAGCAGACCTGGACTAGCGGGGTCAAGGAATGAGCAGTTCTTC. Translation gives CASRPGLAGSRNEQFF. Here the chain combines TRBV7-9 and TRBJ2-1; TRBD2 agrees with 12 junctional bases. In the germline V gene (reference sequence), CDR1 corresponds to SEHNR and CDR2 to FQNEAQ. V loses 6 bases at its end and J loses 7 bases; junction bases beyond the gene matches: 10. The CDR3 measures 16 amino acids from cysteine to phenylalanine. The kept DNA is CDR3 alone, 48 bases in frame from the first base.